This T cell receptor (beta chain) was sequenced for a study of blood T cells in healthy people across ages. General observations from the study: As naive T cell percentage varied, TCR beta diversity correlated strongly with it. Because donor CMV status was unknown, expanded clonotype changes were possibly confounded. There were more naive CD4+ cells and higher diversity in long-lived donors than in aged donors.

The authors isolated at least 6.5 million PBMCs per sample. Germline CDR1 is MGHRA and CDR2 is YSYEKL. There are 18 residues in the CDR3. With regard to this clonotype: Its antigen is as yet unknown. With a much larger clone just one base away, this may be a read error.

Primed by a sample-barcoded 5' primer and a J-beta primer mix, a second PCR proceeded for 7 to 11 cycles. One entry per CDR3 protein, called by TCRdb with MiXCR from the 5' RACE reads. The sample consists of hundreds of thousands of distinct CDR3 sequences, roughly half of them appearing once. The rearrangement uses TRBV4-1 and TRBJ1-6, with D hard to call. Sequencing was carried out using blood. The receptor's source is a woman of 80 years or more in good health. The CDR3 DNA reads as TGCGCCAGCAGCCTAAGATGGGAGGGAAGAGTCGATAATTCACCCCCCCACTTT. It codes for CASSLRWEGRVDNSPPHF.